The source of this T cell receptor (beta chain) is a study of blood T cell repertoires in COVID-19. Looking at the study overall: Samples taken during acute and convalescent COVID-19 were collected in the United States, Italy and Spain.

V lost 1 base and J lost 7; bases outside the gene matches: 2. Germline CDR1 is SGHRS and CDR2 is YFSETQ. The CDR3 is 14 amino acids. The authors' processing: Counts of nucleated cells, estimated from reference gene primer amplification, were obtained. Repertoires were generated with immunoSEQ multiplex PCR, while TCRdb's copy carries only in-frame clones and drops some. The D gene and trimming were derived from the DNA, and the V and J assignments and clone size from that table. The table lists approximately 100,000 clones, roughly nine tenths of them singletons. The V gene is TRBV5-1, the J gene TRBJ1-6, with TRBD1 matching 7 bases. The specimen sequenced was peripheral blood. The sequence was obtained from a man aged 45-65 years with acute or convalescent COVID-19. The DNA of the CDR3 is TGCGCCAGCAGCTTGAGGACAGGAAATTCACCCCTCCACTTT. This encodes CASSLRTGNSPLHF.